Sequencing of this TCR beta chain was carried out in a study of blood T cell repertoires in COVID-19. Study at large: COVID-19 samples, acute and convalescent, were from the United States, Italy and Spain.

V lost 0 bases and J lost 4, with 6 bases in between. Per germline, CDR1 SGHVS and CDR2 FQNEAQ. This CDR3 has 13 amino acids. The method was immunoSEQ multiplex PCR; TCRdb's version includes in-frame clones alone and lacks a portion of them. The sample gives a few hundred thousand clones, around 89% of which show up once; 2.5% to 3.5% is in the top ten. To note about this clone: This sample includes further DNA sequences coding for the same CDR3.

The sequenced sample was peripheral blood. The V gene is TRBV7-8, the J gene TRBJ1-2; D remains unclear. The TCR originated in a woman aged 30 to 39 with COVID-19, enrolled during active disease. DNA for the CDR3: TGTGCCAGCAGCTTAGCCGGAGGCTATGGCTACACCTTC. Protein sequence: CASSLAGGYGYTF.